This T cell receptor beta chain was found in a study of early T cells in non-severe SARS-CoV-2 infection. Study overall: The study sequenced bulk RNA from unsorted whole blood, with chains unpaired.

Unique molecular identifiers were affixed to single, distinct cDNA molecules. TCRdb processed the 5' RACE reads anew with MiXCR; each CDR3 protein has one entry. The repertoire has 40,000 to 50,000 distinct CDR3 sequences, more than 9% of them found once; the top ten carry roughly a fifth. This clonotype was picked up many times. The length of the CDR3 is 14 residues. Germline V gives CDR1 MNHEY, CDR2 SVGEGT. V was cut by 10 bases and J by 2 bases, with 16 bases left in between. This sequence joins TRBV6-2 or TRBV6-3 and TRBJ2-3; possibly TRBD2 for D (6 bases). The specimen sequenced was whole blood. This TCR came from an adult who was a healthcare worker with PCR-confirmed SARS-CoV-2 infection or an uninfected control (not recorded which). CDR3 in amino acids: CATEPGLSTDTQYF. As DNA, the CDR3 is TGTGCCACCGAACCGGGACTCTCCACAGATACGCAGTATTTT.